The present T cell receptor beta chain was sequenced within a study of Ad26.COV2.S vaccination and SARS-CoV-2 variants. Regarding the study as a whole: Greater spike-specific TCR breadth was seen in vaccine recipients than in placebo recipients. Non-spike TCR breadth showed similarity between vaccine and placebo recipients.

On this clone itself: What it binds is not known. Other nucleotide sequences from this sample produce the same CDR3.

TCRdb's table, derived via immunoSEQ multiplex PCR, lists solely in-frame clones and lacks some. Of approximately 420,000 clones detected, less than 90% appear once; the ten largest clones hold under 3.5%. From germline, CDR1 is MNHEY and CDR2 SMNVEV (reference sequence). This CDR3 region has 13 residues. Trimming removed 6 bases at V and 0 bases at J, with 8 bases between. The treatment was: approximately 18 received Ad26.COV2.S at low or high dose, single or two shots; several received placebo; per-sample allocation not given. The samples date from day 63 after the first vaccine or placebo injection. Ad26 vector vaccine expressed Wuhan-strain SARS-CoV-2 spike.

This receptor was obtained from a person aged 18-60 years who received the Ad26.COV2.S COVID-19 vaccine or a placebo. This chain joins TRBV27 and TRBJ1-1; the D is unclear. Specimen: peripheral blood, collected in a trial of Ad26.COV2.S vaccine versus placebo. Here the CDR3 reads CASRKTVNTEAFF. The CDR3 DNA follows: TGTGCCAGCAGAAAAACCGTGAACACTGAAGCTTTCTTT.